These 18 T cell receptor beta chains share one sample of origin, sequenced in a study of control samples from healthy donors and cancer patients. The protocol was immunoSEQ multiplex PCR, while the TCRdb copy is restricted to in-frame clones and leaves out a portion. The sample includes about 95,000 clones, about 88% seen only once; the top ten take around an eighth. The sequenced sample was blood. These receptors were obtained from a woman in her seventies in good health.

This clone was observed once. It is unclear where the CDR3 begins or ends on the DNA, so no DNA is shown, and the CDR3 is as TCRdb lists it. This chain joins TRBV24-1 and TRBJ1-4. The CDR3 spans 13 amino acids, including both terminal residues. CDR1 is KGHDR, CDR2 SFDVKD, per germline. Here the CDR3 reads CAPPVGWGALWVF.

V is TRBV18 and J is TRBJ1-1; D is unclear. The CDR3 is made up of 15 amino acids. The V and J ends lost 2 bases and 0 bases respectively, with 10 bases between them. Per the germline V gene, CDR1 is KGHSH and CDR2 is LQKENI. The CDR3 DNA reads TGTGCCAGCTCACCATCGGGAACTTTGAACACTGAAGCTTTCTTT. It codes for CASSPSGTLNTEAFF.

This clone was recorded once. V gene TRBV9 combines with J gene TRBJ1-5; D is uncertain. V was cut by 0 bases and J by 5 bases, with 12 bases left in between. CDR3 size: 15 residues. Germline assignment: CDR1 SGDLS and CDR2 YYNGEE. CDR3 sequence reads: CASSVDSVGDQPQHF. The CDR3 region has the DNA TGTGCCAGCAGCGTAGACAGCGTCGGAGATCAGCCCCAGCATTTT.

The gene calls are TRBV29-1 and TRBJ2-1; 8 bases map to TRBD1. The V gene end was trimmed by 6 bases and the J gene end by 7 bases; junction bases not matched to a gene: 8. The V gene's germline CDR1 is SQVTM and CDR2 ANQGSEA. The CDR3 covers 13 residues. CDR3: CSVLTGEKNEQFF. In DNA, the CDR3 is TGCAGCGTCCTGACAGGGGAGAAAAATGAGCAGTTCTTC.

This clone occurred once. The chain combines TRBV3-1 (or the pseudogene TRBV3-2) with TRBJ1-2; 8 bases fit TRBD1. The length of the CDR3 is 14 residues. From germline, CDR1 is LGHDT and CDR2 YNNKEL (reference sequence). The J segment lost 8 bases and the V segment lost 7 bases, leaving 12 bases of the junction unmatched. The CDR3 nucleotides read TGTGCCAGCACCCGGAGTGGACAGGGTGGGGGCTACACCTTC. It codes for CASTRSGQGGGYTF.

The V and J genes are TRBV25-1 and TRBJ2-1; perhaps TRBD1 as D (5 bases). CDR3 length equals 14 residues. V lost 4 bases, J lost 5 bases, and 12 bases lay in between. Germline V CDR1 and CDR2: MGHDK, SYGVNS. The CDR3 bases are TGTGCCAGCAGTGTGGCAGGGAACAACAATGAGCAGTTCTTC. This translates into CASSVAGNNNEQFF.

The J gene is TRBJ2-6, the V gene TRBV10-3; 8 bases fit TRBD1. Trimming at V came to 3 bases and at J to 0 bases, leaving 10 bases not matched to a gene. Per germline, CDR1 ENHRY and CDR2 SYGVKD. CDR3 length: 19 residues. Here the CDR3 DNA reads TGTGCCATCAGTGAAGCAGGACAGGGCTTTAGCTCTGGGGCCAACGTCCTGACTTTC. It is translated as CAISEAGQGFSSGANVLTF.

V is TRBV10-3 and J is TRBJ1-2; 9 bases line up with TRBD1. Germline values: CDR1 ENHRY, CDR2 SYGVKD. The CDR3 extends over 16 amino acids. The V gene end was trimmed by 10 bases and the J gene end by 1 base; junction bases not matched to a gene: 13. The CDR3 is CATNPGDRVVNYGYTF. The CDR3 region has the DNA TGTGCCACCAACCCTGGGGACAGGGTTGTTAACTATGGCTACACCTTC.

This clone appeared once. This rearrangement joins TRBV7-9 to TRBJ2-1; weak D call: TRBD1 (5 bases). The CDR3 length is 11 residues. CDR1 is SEHNR, CDR2 FQNEAQ, per germline (reference sequence). The V gene lost 5 bases and the J gene lost 7 bases, with 6 bases spanning the gap. The CDR3 sequence is CASSPGNEQFF. The DNA of the CDR3 is TGTGCCAGCAGCCCAGGGAATGAGCAGTTCTTC.

This chain uses TRBV18 with TRBJ2-7; D is perhaps TRBD1 (6 bases). The germline CDR1 and CDR2 sequences are KGHSH and LQKENI. V gave up 6 bases and J gave up 3 bases, with 12 bases separating them. The CDR3 has 13 residues. The CDR3 loop is CASSRQVDYEQYF. As DNA, the CDR3 is TGTGCCAGCTCCCGACAGGTCGACTACGAGCAGTACTTC.

In DNA, the CDR3 is TGTGCCAGCAGCAGGCGGACAGGAAACACTGAAGCTTTCTTT. It translates to CASSRRTGNTEAFF. The chain has TRBV9 and TRBJ1-1; 7 bases line up with TRBD1. V gave up 4 bases and J gave up 2 bases; unmatched junction bases: 5. The CDR3 is made up of 14 amino acids. Germline CDR1 SGDLS, CDR2 YYNGEE.

The CDR3 reads CASSQDFRVMNGYTF. The CDR3 DNA follows: TGCGCCAGCAGCCAGGATTTTCGGGTGATGAATGGCTACACCTTC. V gene TRBV4-3 combines with J gene TRBJ1-2; no clear D gene. Germline CDR1 is LGHNA and CDR2 is YSLEER. This CDR3 comprises 15 residues. Deletions cut 3 bases from V and 6 bases from J, with 17 bases between.

The rearrangement links TRBV2 to TRBJ1-3; 7 bases line up with TRBD1. The germline V gene encodes CDR1 SNHLY and CDR2 FYNNEI. The CDR3 runs to 15 residues. Trimming at V came to 5 bases and at J to 0 bases, leaving 4 bases not matched to a gene. The CDR3 nucleotides are TGTGCCAGCAGTCGAGACAGGGCCTCTGGAAACACCATATATTTT. It specifies CASSRDRASGNTIYF.

The chain uses TRBV5-1 and TRBJ1-1, with 8 positions matching TRBD1. CDR3 length: 14 residues. After removal of 6 bases from V and 4 bases from J, the junction contained 8 bases not matched to a gene. Germline CDR1 is SGHRS and CDR2 is YFSETQ. The CDR3 DNA follows: TGCGCCAGCACCAGGACAGGGCTAGGCACTGAAGCTTTCTTT. This translates into CASTRTGLGTEAFF.

CDR3 amino acids: CASSSGTGVLALHF. CDR3 DNA: TGTGCCAGCAGTTCCGGGACAGGGGTATTAGCCCTCCACTTT. The chain has TRBV2 and TRBJ1-6, with 10 bases fitting TRBD1. CDR3 length: 14 residues. After removal of 5 bases from V and 14 bases from J, the junction contained 9 bases not matched to a gene. Germline CDR1 reads SNHLY; CDR2 reads FYNNEI.

This chain joins TRBV6-1 and TRBJ2-2, with TRBD2 identical over 11 bases. This CDR3 region has 16 residues. Per the germline V gene, CDR1 is MNHNS and CDR2 is SASEGT. Trimming cost V 3 bases and J 7 bases; bases outside gene matches: 7. CDR3 bases: TGTGCCAGCAGTGAGGTAGCGGGGGGGCCTAACGGGGAGCTGTTTTTT. This gives the protein CASSEVAGGPNGELFF.

The chain links TRBV10-3 to TRBJ1-2; TRBD1 agrees at 10 bases. V was clipped by 2 bases and J by 8 bases; unmatched bases: 5. Germline CDR1 ENHRY, CDR2 SYGVKD. The length of the CDR3 is 14 residues. CDR3 in amino acids: CAISERQGAEGYTF. DNA for the CDR3: TGTGCCATCAGTGAGAGACAGGGGGCGGAAGGCTACACCTTC.

The gene calls are TRBV5-6 and TRBJ1-6; D is unclear. The CDR3 has 16 residues. V lost 3 bases and J 7 bases, leaving 17 bases between the germline ends. Per germline, CDR1 SGHDT and CDR2 YYEEEE. CDR3 residues: CASSSISTPMNSPLHF. The CDR3 DNA reads as TGTGCCAGCAGCTCTATCAGTACACCCATGAATTCACCCCTCCACTTT.